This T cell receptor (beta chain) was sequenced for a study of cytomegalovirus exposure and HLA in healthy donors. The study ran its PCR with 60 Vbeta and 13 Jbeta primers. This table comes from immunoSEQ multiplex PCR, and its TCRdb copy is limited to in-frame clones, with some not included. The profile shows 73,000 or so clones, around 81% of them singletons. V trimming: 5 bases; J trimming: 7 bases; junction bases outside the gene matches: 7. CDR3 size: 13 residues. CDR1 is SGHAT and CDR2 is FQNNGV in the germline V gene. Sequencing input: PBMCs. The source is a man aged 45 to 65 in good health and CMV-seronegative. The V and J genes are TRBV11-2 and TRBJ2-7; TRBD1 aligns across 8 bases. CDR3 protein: CASSGQGAREQYF. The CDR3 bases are TGTGCCAGCAGCGGACAGGGCGCGCGTGAGCAGTACTTC. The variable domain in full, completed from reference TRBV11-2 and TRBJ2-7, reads EAGVAQSPRYKIIEKRQSVAFWCNPISGHATLYWYQQILGQGPKLLIQFQNNGVVDDSQLPKDRFSAERLKGVDSTLKIQPAKLEDSAVYLCASSGQGAREQYFGPGTRLTVT.